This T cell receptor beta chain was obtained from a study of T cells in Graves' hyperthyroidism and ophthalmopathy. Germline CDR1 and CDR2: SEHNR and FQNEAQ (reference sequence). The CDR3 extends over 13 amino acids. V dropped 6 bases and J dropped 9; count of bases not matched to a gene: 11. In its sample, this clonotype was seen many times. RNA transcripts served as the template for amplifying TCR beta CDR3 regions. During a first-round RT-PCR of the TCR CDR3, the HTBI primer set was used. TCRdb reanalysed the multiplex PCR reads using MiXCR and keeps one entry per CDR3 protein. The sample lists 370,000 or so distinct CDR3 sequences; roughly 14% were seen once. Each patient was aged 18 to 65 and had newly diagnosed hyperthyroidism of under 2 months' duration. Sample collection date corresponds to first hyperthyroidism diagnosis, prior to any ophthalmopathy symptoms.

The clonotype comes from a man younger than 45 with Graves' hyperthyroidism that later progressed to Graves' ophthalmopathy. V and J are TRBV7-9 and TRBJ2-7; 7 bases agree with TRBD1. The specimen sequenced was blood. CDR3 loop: CASRPGTETTQYF. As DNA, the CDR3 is TGTGCCAGCAGGCCCGGGACAGAAACGACGCAGTACTTC.